Following are 25 T cell receptor beta chains from one sample sequenced in a study of T cell changes during pregnancy in multiple sclerosis. Repertoires were generated with immunoSEQ multiplex PCR, while TCRdb's copy carries only in-frame clones and drops some. Of tens of thousands of clones listed, 80% to 95% are singletons. The material was peripheral blood, obtained in the third trimester of pregnancy. The source of these receptors is a female donor with multiple sclerosis, enrolled in a pregnancy study.

The CDR3 here is CASRTGTGSYEQYF. DNA for the CDR3: TGTGCCAGCAGAACCGGGACAGGGTCCTACGAGCAGTACTTC. The chain employs TRBV27 and TRBJ2-7, with TRBD1 matching over 9 bases. The CDR3 is 14 amino acids. Germline values: CDR1 MNHEY, CDR2 SMNVEV (reference sequence). The J segment lost 1 base and the V segment lost 6 bases, leaving 4 bases of the junction unmatched.

The CDR3 DNA follows: TGTGCAAGTCGCCGCGGTGGGGGGGAGCAGTACTTC. This translates into CASRRGGGEQYF. The chain is built from TRBV12-2 and TRBJ2-7; the DNA was not compared with TRBD2, the D call given in the table. TRBV12-2 corresponds to a pseudogene. The CDR3 consists of 12 residues.

This sequence joins TRBV6-1 and TRBJ2-5, with TRBD2 identical over 13 bases. Germline V gives CDR1 MNHNS, CDR2 SASEGT. This CDR3 is 16 amino acids long. V was clipped by 2 bases and J by 5 bases; unmatched bases: 5. CDR3 protein: CASSEWGLAGLETQYF. CDR3 in DNA: TGTGCCAGCAGTGAATGGGGACTAGCGGGACTTGAGACCCAGTACTTC.

This clone was observed once. This chain's CDR3 is CASSVVTASYGYTF. DNA for the CDR3: TGTGCCAGCAGCGTAGTGACAGCCTCCTATGGCTACACCTTC. This chain connects TRBV9 to TRBJ1-2, with D possibly TRBD1 on 5 matching bases. CDR3 length: 14 residues. Trimming removed 0 bases from V and 4 bases from J, with 10 bases in between. Per germline, CDR1 SGDLS and CDR2 YYNGEE. The full variable domain, rest sourced from reference TRBV9 and TRBJ1-2, is DSGVTQTPKHLITATGQRVTLRCSPRSGDLSVYWYQQSLDQGLQFLIQYYNGEERAKGNILERFSAQQFPDLHSELNLSSLELGDSALYFCASSVVTASYGYTFGSGTRLTVV.

The rearrangement links TRBV25-1 to TRBJ2-7, with no clear D. With 8 bases removed from V and 7 bases from J, the gap between germline ends came to 15 bases. The CDR3 covers 12 residues. Germline CDR1 and CDR2: MGHDK and SYGVNS. CDR3 DNA sequence: TGTGCCAGCTTAAGACACCCCAGGGAGCAGTACTTC. Translated, it gives CASLRHPREQYF.

This clone was counted once. V and J are TRBV6-5 and TRBJ2-1; the match to TRBD2 covers 9 bases. After removal of 7 bases from V and 8 bases from J, the junction contained 9 bases not matched to a gene. The germline gives CDR1 MNHEY, CDR2 SVGAGI. The CDR3 runs to 14 residues. In nucleotides, the CDR3 is TGTGCCAGCAATAGACAGGGACTAGCCGATGAGCAGTTCTTC. Encoded protein: CASNRQGLADEQFF.

The J gene is TRBJ1-5, the V gene TRBV28; D might be TRBD1 (6 bases). The CDR3 has 14 amino acids. Trimming removed 4 bases from V and 5 bases from J, with 12 bases in between. Germline CDR1 reads MDHEN; CDR2 reads SYDVKM. This CDR3 is CASSSYRVHQPQHF. The DNA for the CDR3 is TGTGCCAGCAGTTCGTACAGGGTCCATCAGCCCCAGCATTTT.

This sequence joins TRBV4-3 and TRBJ2-5, with TRBD2 identical over 13 bases. Germline CDR1 LGHNA, CDR2 YSLEER. Unmatched junction bases numbered 6, after V lost 0 bases and J lost 5 bases. This CDR3 has 17 amino acids. CDR3 DNA sequence: TGCGCCAGCAGCCAAGAGTTCGGGGGACTAGCGGGGGAGACCCAGTACTTC. Translation: CASSQEFGGLAGETQYF.

This chain connects TRBV19 to TRBJ1-2; 9 positions agree with TRBD1. The ends lost 4 bases at V and 5 bases at J; junction bases unmatched: 5. This CDR3 spans 14 amino acids. Germline CDR1 reads LNHDA; CDR2 reads SQIVND (reference sequence). For the CDR3, the DNA is TGTGCCAGTAGTACCGGACAGGGGTGGTATGGCTACACCTTC. The encoded protein is CASSTGQGWYGYTF.

The chain links TRBV6-5 to TRBJ1-2; TRBD1 aligns across 10 bases. J lost 2 bases, V lost 6 bases, and 3 bases had no gene match. Germline values: CDR1 MNHEY, CDR2 SVGAGI. The CDR3 is 14 residues long. Here the CDR3 reads CASRTTGGNYGYTF. CDR3 coding DNA: TGTGCCAGCAGGACGACAGGGGGCAACTATGGCTACACCTTC.

The gene calls are TRBV5-4 and TRBJ1-2; D call uncertain. Germline V CDR1 and CDR2: SGHNT, YYREEE (reference sequence). Trimming took 3 bases from V and 2 from J, leaving 8 bases between them. This CDR3 has 13 residues. In DNA form, the CDR3 reads TGTGCCAGCAGCTCTGACAAGAACTATGGCTACACCTTC. Translating it yields CASSSDKNYGYTF.

The chain uses TRBV11-2 and TRBJ2-1; the D gene is possibly TRBD1 (5 bases). The CDR3 consists of 15 residues. Trimming left V 3 bases short and J 4 bases short, with 13 bases between. Germline CDR1 and CDR2: SGHAT and FQNNGV. The CDR3 loop is CASSFSGPLYNEQFF. The CDR3 DNA follows: TGTGCCAGCAGCTTTTCAGGGCCTCTGTACAATGAGCAGTTCTTC.

The V and J genes are TRBV15 and TRBJ1-1; TRBD1 agrees at 7 bases. The V and J ends lost 2 bases and 4 bases, in that order; junction bases with no gene match: 4. The CDR3 is 14 amino acids. CDR1 is LNHNV, CDR2 YYDKDF, per germline (reference sequence). CDR3 protein: CATSRPHRGTEAFF. CDR3 bases: TGTGCCACCAGCAGACCCCACAGGGGCACTGAAGCTTTCTTT.

The chain couples TRBV29-1 to TRBJ2-3; 12 nucleotides line up with TRBD2. This CDR3 is 16 amino acids long. Germline CDR1 and CDR2: SQVTM and ANQGSEA. After removal of 7 bases from V and 2 bases from J, the junction contained 10 bases not matched to a gene. CDR3 loop: CSALKPSGRATDTQYF. CDR3 nucleotides: TGCAGCGCCCTAAAACCTAGCGGGAGGGCCACAGATACGCAGTATTTT.

CDR3 DNA sequence: TGTGCCAGTGCCTTCGGGGGAAATGGGTACGAGCAGTACTTC. Protein: CASAFGGNGYEQYF. The V and J genes are TRBV19 and TRBJ2-7; D may be TRBD2 (6 bases). V was cut by 8 bases and J by 4 bases, with 18 bases left in between. Germline CDR1 is LNHDA and CDR2 is SQIVND (reference sequence). This CDR3 is 14 amino acids long. Combining the CDR3 with reference TRBV19 and TRBJ2-7 gives the whole variable domain DGGITQSPKYLFRKEGQNVTLSCEQNLNHDAMYWYRQDPGQGLRLIYYSQIVNDFQKGDIAEGYSVSREKKESFPLTVTSAQKNPTAFYLCASAFGGNGYEQYFGPGTRLTVT.

The V gene is TRBV7-2, the J gene TRBJ1-2; TRBD1 agrees at 7 bases. The length of the CDR3 is 14 residues. V gave up 5 bases and J gave up 4 bases; unmatched junction bases: 7. Germline assignment: CDR1 SGHTA and CDR2 FQGNSA. CDR3 DNA: TGTGCCAGCAGCCTCGGGACAGCGAGCTATGGCTACACCTTC. This codes for CASSLGTASYGYTF.

V gene TRBV7-9 combines with J gene TRBJ2-2, with D possibly matching TRBD1 (6 bases). Germline lookup yields CDR1 SEHNR and CDR2 FQNEAQ (reference sequence). Trimming pared 5 bases from V and 1 base from J, leaving 8 bases between. This CDR3 has 14 residues. DNA for the CDR3: TGTGCCAGCAGCCAGGGGCAGAACACCGGGGAGCTGTTTTTT. The encoded protein is CASSQGQNTGELFF. The entire variable domain, with the rest obtained from reference TRBV7-9 and TRBJ2-2, is as follows: DTGVSQNPRHKITKRGQNVTFRCDPISEHNRLYWYRQTLGQGPEFLTYFQNEAQLEKSRLLSDRFSAERPKGSFSTLEIQRTEQGDSAMYLCASSQGQNTGELFFGEGSRLTVL.

The CDR3 DNA reads as TGCAGCGTCCTGTCAGGGGGGAACGCAGATACGCAGTATTTT. Translated: CSVLSGGNADTQYF. The rearrangement uses TRBV29-1 and TRBJ2-3, with D possibly TRBD1 on 7 matching bases. The CDR3 consists of 14 residues. V was clipped by 6 bases and J by 4 bases, with 17 bases between them. The germline V gene encodes CDR1 SQVTM and CDR2 ANQGSEA.

This rearrangement joins TRBV6-1 to TRBJ2-5; D not resolved. V was shortened by 7 bases and J by 5 bases, with 11 bases between the two germline ends. The CDR3 runs 12 residues. The V gene's germline CDR1 is MNHNS and CDR2 SASEGT. Written as DNA, the CDR3 is TGTGCCAGCACGGTAGATCGTGAGACCCAGTACTTC. It codes for CASTVDRETQYF.

The rearrangement links TRBV6-6 to TRBJ2-2; the D is unclear. There are 13 residues in the CDR3. Germline assignment: CDR1 MNHNY and CDR2 SVGAGI (reference sequence). Trimming cost V 6 bases and J 6 bases, with 11 bases left between them. The CDR3 here is CASSLVSAGELFF. Written as DNA, the CDR3 is TGTGCCAGCAGCCTCGTGAGTGCCGGGGAGCTGTTTTTT.

This CDR3 is CASRYSGSETQYF. For the CDR3, the DNA is TGCGCCAGCAGATACAGCGGGAGCGAGACCCAGTACTTC. This chain uses TRBV5-1 with TRBJ2-5; 8 bases agree with TRBD2. V was clipped by 5 bases and J by 5 bases; unmatched bases: 5. The germline gives CDR1 SGHRS, CDR2 YFSETQ. The CDR3 has 13 residues.

This clone occurred once. The chain employs TRBV13 and TRBJ2-3; 14 nucleotides line up with TRBD2. J gave up 4 bases and V 1 base, and 4 bases lay outside the gene matches. Germline values: CDR1 PRHDT, CDR2 FYEKMQ (reference sequence). CDR3 length equals 17 residues. The CDR3 region has the DNA TGTGCCAGCAGCTTAGTGGGACTAGCGGGAGAGTCAGATACGCAGTATTTT. Its protein product is CASSLVGLAGESDTQYF.

The chain employs TRBV27 and TRBJ1-6; weak D call: TRBD1 (5 bases). Trimming pared 2 bases from V and 9 bases from J, leaving 17 bases between. The CDR3 has 16 amino acids. Germline V gene data show CDR1 as MNHEY and CDR2 as SMNVEV (reference sequence). DNA for the CDR3: TGTGCCAGCAGTTTACAACCCCGGCAGGGCAGTTCACCCCTCCACTTT. It translates to CASSLQPRQGSSPLHF.

V usage is TRBV27 and J usage is TRBJ1-1, with TRBD1 as a possible D gene (5 bases). CDR1 MNHEY and CDR2 SMNVEV come from the germline V gene (reference sequence). V was pared by 6 bases and J by 1 base, with 18 bases between. The CDR3 loop spans 16 amino acids. The CDR3 DNA is TGTGCCAGCAGCAGCTACTTCAGGGATTGGAACACTGAAGCTTTCTTT. It specifies CASSSYFRDWNTEAFF.

This rearrangement joins TRBV18 to TRBJ2-4, with D unresolved. Germline V gene data show CDR1 as KGHSH and CDR2 as LQKENI. This CDR3 spans 15 amino acids. With 3 bases removed from V and 3 bases from J, the gap between germline ends came to 12 bases. The CDR3 loop reads CASSPSQSDKNIQYF. For the CDR3, the DNA is TGTGCCAGCTCACCTTCACAGTCGGACAAAAACATTCAGTACTTC.